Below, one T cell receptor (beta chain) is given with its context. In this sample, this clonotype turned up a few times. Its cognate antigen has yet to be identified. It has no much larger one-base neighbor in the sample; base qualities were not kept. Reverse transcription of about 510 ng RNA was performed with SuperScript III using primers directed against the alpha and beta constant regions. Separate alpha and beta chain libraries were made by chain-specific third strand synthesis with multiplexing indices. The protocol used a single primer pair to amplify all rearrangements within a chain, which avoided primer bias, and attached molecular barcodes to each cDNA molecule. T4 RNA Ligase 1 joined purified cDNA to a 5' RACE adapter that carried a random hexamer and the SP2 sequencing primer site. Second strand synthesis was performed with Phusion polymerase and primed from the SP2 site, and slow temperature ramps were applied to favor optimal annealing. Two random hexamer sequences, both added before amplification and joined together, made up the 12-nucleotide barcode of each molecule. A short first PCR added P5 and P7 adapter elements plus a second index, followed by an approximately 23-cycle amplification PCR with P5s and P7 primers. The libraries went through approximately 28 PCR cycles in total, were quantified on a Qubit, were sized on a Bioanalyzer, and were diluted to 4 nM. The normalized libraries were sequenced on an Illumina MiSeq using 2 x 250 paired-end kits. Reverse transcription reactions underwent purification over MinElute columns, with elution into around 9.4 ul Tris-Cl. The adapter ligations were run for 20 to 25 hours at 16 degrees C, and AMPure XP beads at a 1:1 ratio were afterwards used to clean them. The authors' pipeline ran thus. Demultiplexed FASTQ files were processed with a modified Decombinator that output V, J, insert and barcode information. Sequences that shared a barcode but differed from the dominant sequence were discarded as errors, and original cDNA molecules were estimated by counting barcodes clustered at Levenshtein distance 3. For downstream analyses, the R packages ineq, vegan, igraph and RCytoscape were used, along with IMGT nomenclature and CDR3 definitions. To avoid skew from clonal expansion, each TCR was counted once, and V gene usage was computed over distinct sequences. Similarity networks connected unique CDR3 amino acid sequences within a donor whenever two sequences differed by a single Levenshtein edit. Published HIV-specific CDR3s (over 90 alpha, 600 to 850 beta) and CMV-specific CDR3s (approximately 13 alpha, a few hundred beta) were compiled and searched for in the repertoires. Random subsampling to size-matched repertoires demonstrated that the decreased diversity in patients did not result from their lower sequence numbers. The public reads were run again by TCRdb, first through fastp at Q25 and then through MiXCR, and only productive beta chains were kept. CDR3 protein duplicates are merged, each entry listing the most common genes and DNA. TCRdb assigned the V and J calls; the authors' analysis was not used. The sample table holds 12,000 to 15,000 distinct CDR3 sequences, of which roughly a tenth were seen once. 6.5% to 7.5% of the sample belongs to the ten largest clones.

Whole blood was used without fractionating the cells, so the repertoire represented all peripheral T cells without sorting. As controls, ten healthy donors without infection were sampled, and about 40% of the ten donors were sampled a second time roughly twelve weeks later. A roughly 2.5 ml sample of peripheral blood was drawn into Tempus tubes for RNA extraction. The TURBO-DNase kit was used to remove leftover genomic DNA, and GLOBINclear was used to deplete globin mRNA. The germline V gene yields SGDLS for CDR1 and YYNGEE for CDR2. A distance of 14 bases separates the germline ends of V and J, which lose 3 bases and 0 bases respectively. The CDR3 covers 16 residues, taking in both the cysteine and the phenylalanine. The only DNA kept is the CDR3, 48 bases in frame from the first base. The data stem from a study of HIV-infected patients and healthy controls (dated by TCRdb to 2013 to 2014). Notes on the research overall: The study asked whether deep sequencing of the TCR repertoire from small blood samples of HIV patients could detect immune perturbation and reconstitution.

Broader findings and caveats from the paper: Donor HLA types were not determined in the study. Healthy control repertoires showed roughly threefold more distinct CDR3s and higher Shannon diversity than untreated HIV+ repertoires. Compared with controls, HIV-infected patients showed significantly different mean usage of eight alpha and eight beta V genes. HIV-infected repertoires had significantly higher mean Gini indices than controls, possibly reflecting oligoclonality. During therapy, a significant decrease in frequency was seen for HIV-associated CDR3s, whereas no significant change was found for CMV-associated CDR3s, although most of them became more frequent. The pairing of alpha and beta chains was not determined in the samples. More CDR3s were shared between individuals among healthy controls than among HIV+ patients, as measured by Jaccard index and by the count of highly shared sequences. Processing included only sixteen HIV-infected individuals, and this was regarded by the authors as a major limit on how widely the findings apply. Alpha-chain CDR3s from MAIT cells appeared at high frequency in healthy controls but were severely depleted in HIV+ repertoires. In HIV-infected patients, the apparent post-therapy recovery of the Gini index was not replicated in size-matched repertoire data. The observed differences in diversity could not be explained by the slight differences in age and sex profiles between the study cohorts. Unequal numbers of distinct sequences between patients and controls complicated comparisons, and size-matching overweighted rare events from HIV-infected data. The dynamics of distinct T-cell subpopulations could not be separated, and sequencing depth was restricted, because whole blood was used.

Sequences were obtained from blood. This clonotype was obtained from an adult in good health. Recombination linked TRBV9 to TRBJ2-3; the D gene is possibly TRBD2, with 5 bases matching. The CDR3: CASSASGAPSTDTQYF. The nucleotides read TGTGCCAGCAGCGCAAGCGGCGCCCCTAGCACAGATACGCAGTATTTT.